This TCR beta chain was recorded in a study of cytomegalovirus exposure and HLA in healthy donors. Broader study findings: HLA allele associations emerged for under 20,000 TCR beta sequences in a later analysis, at 0.05 false discovery rate. Later on, an analysis found that several of the most significant clusters appeared to be linked to common viral pathogens, which included parvovirus B19.

Amplification used 60 Vbeta primers and 13 Jbeta primers. Using immunoSEQ multiplex PCR, the repertoire was profiled, and TCRdb retains in-frame clones only, with some absent. The data show 200,000 or so clones, about 82% seen once. Regarding this clone: No antigen is known for it.

Trimming cost V 0 bases and J 2 bases, with 12 bases left between them. CDR1 SGHNT and CDR2 YYREEE come from the germline V gene (reference sequence). The CDR3 contains 15 residues. The receptor comes from a young man in good health and CMV-seronegative. The rearrangement joins TRBV5-4 to TRBJ2-7, with D possibly being TRBD1 (7 bases). The sample consisted of PBMCs. The DNA for the CDR3 is TGTGCCAGCAGCTTGGAGGAGGGGGCTGCCTACGAGCAGTACTTC. It codes for CASSLEEGAAYEQYF.